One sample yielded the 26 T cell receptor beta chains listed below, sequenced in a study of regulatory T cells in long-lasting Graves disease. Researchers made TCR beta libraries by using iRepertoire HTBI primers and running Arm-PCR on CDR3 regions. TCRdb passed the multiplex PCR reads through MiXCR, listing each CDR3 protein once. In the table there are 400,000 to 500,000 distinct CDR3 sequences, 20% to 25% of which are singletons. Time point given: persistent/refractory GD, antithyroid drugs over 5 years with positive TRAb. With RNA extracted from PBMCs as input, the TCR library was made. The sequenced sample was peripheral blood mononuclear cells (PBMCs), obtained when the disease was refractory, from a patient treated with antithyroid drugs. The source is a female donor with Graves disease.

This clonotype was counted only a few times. The CDR3 nucleotides read TGTGCCAGCAGGCCCGGGAGCGGGATGGGGAATGAGCAGTTCTTC. It encodes CASRPGSGMGNEQFF. The V gene is TRBV12-3 or TRBV12-4, the J gene TRBJ2-1; 7 bases line up with TRBD2. V was pared by 6 bases and J by 7 bases, with 12 bases of the junction left unmatched. The CDR3 has 15 residues.

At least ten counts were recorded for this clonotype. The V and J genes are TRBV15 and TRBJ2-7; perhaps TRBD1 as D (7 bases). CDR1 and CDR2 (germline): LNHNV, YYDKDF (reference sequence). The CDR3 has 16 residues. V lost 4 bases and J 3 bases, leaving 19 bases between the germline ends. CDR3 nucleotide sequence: TGTGCCACCAGCATCGCGGGTGGGCAGGGGGGCTACGAGCAGTACTTC. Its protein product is CATSIAGGQGGYEQYF. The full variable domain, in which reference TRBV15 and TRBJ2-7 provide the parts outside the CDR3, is DAMVIQNPRYQVTQFGKPVTLSCSQTLNHNVMYWYQQKSSQAPKLLFHYYDKDFNNEADTPDNFQSRRPNTSFCFLDIRSPGLGDTAMYLCATSIAGGQGGYEQYFGPGTRLTVT.

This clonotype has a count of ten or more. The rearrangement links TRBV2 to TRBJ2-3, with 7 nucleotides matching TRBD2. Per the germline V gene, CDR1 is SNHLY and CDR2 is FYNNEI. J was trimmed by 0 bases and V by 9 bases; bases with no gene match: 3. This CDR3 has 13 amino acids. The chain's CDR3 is CARRESSTDTQYF. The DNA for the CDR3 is TGTGCCAGGCGGGAGTCAAGCACAGATACGCAGTATTTT.

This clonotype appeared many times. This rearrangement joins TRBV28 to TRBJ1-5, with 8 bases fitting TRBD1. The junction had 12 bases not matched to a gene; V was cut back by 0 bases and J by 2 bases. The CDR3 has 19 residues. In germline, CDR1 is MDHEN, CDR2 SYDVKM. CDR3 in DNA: TGTGCCAGCAGTTTATGCCGTAAGGACAGGGAGAGTTGCAATCAGCCCCAGCATTTT. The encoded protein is CASSLCRKDRESCNQPQHF.

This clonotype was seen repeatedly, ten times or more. The CDR3 protein is CASTTLTSGKYEQYF. DNA for the CDR3: TGTGCCAGCACCACCCTCACTAGCGGAAAATACGAGCAGTACTTC. This rearrangement joins TRBV28 to TRBJ2-7; the match to TRBD2 covers 8 bases. The germline CDR1 and CDR2 sequences are MDHEN and SYDVKM. This CDR3 contains 15 residues. V trimming: 7 bases; J trimming: 4 bases; junction bases outside the gene matches: 12. The full variable domain, its missing parts supplied by reference TRBV28 and TRBJ2-7, is DVKVTQSSRYLVKRTGEKVFLECVQDMDHENMFWYRQDPGLGLRLIYFSYDVKMKEKGDIPEGYSVSREKKERFSLILESASTNQTSMYLCASTTLTSGKYEQYFGPGTRLTVT.

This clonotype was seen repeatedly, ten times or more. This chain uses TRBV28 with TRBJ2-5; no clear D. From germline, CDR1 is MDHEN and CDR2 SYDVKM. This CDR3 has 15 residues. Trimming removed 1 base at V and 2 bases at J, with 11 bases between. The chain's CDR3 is CASSLSWGRQETQYF. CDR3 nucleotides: TGTGCCAGCAGTTTATCCTGGGGAAGGCAAGAGACCCAGTACTTC.

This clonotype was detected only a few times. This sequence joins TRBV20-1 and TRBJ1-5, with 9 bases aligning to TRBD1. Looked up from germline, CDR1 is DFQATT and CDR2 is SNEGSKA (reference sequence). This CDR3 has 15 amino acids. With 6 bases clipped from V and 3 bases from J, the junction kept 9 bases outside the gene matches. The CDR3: CSALRGQGNNQPQHF. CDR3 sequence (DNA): TGCAGTGCCCTTAGGGGACAGGGTAACAATCAGCCCCAGCATTTT.

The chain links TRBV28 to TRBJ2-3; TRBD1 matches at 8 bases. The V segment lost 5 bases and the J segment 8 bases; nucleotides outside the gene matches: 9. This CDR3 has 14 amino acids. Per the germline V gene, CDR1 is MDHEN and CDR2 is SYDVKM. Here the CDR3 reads CASSLDRARGTQYF. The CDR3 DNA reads TGTGCCAGCAGTCTGGACAGGGCAAGAGGTACGCAGTATTTT.

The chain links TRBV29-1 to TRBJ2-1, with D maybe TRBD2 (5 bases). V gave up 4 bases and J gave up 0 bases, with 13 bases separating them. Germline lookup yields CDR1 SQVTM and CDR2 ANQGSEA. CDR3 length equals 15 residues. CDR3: CSVAWRRSSYNEQFF. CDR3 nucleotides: TGCAGCGTTGCCTGGCGGAGGAGCTCCTACAATGAGCAGTTCTTC.

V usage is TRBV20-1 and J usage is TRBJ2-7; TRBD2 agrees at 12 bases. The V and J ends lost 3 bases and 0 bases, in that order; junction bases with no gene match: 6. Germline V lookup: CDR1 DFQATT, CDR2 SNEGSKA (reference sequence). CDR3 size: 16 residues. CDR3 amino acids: CSASLAGGPSSYEQYF. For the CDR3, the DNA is TGCAGTGCTAGCCTAGCGGGAGGGCCAAGCTCCTACGAGCAGTACTTC.

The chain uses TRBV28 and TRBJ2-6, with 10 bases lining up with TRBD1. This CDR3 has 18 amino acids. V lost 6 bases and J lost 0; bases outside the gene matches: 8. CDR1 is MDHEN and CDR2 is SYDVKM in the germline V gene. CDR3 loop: CASRAGTGAFSGANVLTF. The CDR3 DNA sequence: TGTGCCAGCAGAGCAGGGACAGGGGCGTTCTCTGGGGCCAACGTCCTGACTTTC. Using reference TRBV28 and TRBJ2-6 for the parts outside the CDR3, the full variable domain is DVKVTQSSRYLVKRTGEKVFLECVQDMDHENMFWYRQDPGLGLRLIYFSYDVKMKEKGDIPEGYSVSREKKERFSLILESASTNQTSMYLCASRAGTGAFSGANVLTFGAGSRLTVL.

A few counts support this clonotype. The CDR3 is CATSRQPQSRDWYEQYF. For the CDR3, the DNA is TGTGCCACCAGCAGGCAGCCCCAGTCCCGGGATTGGTACGAGCAGTACTTC. The chain couples TRBV15 to TRBJ2-7; perhaps TRBD2 as D (5 bases). Looked up from germline, CDR1 is LNHNV and CDR2 is YYDKDF (reference sequence). With 3 bases removed from V and 4 bases from J, the gap between germline ends came to 22 bases. The CDR3 consists of 17 residues.

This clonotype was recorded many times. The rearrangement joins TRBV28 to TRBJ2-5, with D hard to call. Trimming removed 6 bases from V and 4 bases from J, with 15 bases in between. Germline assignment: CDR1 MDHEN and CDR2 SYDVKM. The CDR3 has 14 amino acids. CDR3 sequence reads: CASSSGPRRETQYF. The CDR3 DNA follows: TGTGCCAGCAGCTCGGGCCCTAGGAGAGAGACCCAGTACTTC. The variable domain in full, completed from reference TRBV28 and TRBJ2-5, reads DVKVTQSSRYLVKRTGEKVFLECVQDMDHENMFWYRQDPGLGLRLIYFSYDVKMKEKGDIPEGYSVSREKKERFSLILESASTNQTSMYLCASSSGPRRETQYFGPGTRLLVL.

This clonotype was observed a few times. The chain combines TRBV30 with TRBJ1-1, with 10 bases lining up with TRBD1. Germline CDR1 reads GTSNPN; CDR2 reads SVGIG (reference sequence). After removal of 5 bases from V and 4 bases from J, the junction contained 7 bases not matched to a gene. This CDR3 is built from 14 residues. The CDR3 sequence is CAWFRTGGGTEAFF. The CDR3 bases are TGTGCCTGGTTTAGGACAGGGGGAGGCACTGAAGCTTTCTTT. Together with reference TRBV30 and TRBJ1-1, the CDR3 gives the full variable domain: SQTIHQWPATLVQPVGSPLSLECTVEGTSNPNLYWYRQAAGRGLQLLFYSVGIGQISSEVPQNLSASRPQDRQFILSSKKLLLSDSGFYLCAWFRTGGGTEAFFGQGTRLTVV.

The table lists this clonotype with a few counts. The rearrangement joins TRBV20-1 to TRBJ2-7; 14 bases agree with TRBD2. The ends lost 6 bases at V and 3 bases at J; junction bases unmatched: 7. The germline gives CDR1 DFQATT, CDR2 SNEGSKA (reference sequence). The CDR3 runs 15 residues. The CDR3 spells CSATGTSGSGYEQYF. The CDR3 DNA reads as TGCAGTGCCACAGGGACTAGCGGGAGTGGCTACGAGCAGTACTTC.

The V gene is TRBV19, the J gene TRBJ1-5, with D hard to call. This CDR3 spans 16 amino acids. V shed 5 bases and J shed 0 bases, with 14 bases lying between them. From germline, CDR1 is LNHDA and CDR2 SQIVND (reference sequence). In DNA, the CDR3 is TGTGCCAGTAGTCCCATTCAGAGGTATAGCAATCAGCCCCAGCATTTT. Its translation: CASSPIQRYSNQPQHF.

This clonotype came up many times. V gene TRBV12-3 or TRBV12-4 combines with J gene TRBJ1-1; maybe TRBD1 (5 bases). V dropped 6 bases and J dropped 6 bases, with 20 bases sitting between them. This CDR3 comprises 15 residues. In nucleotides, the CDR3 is TGTGCCAGCAGCCGGACCGGGACGGATCCTCCTGAAGCTTTCTTT. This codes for CASSRTGTDPPEAFF.

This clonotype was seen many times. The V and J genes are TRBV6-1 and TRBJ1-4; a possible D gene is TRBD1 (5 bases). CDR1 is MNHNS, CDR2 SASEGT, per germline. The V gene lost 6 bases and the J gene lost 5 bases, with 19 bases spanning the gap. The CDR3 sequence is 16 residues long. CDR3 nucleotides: TGTGCCAGCAGGAATGATGTTGGGACGGCGAATGAAAAACTGTTTTTT. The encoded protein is CASRNDVGTANEKLFF.

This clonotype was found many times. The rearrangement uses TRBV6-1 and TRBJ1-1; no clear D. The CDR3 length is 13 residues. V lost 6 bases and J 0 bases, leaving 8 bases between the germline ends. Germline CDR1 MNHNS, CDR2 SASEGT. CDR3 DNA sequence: TGTGCCAGCAGAAGGTTCATGAACACTGAAGCTTTCTTT. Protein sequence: CASRRFMNTEAFF.

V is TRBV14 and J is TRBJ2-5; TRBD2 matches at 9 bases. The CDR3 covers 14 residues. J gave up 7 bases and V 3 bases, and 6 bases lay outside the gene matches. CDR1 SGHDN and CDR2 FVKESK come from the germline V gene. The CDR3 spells CASSQVTSGGTQYF. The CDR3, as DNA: TGTGCCAGCAGCCAGGTGACTAGCGGAGGGACCCAGTACTTC.

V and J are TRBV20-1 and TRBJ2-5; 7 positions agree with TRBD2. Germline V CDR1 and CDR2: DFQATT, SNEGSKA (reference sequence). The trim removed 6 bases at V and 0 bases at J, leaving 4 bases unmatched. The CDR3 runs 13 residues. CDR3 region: CSARTSDQETQYF. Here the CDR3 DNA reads TGCAGTGCGAGAACTAGCGACCAAGAGACCCAGTACTTC.

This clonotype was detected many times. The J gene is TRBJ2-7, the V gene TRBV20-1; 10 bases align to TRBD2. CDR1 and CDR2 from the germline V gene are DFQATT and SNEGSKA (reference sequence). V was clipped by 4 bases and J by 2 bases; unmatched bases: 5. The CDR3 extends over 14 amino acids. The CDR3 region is CSATRTSGPYEQYF. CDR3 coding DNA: TGCAGTGCTACCAGGACTAGCGGCCCCTACGAGCAGTACTTC.

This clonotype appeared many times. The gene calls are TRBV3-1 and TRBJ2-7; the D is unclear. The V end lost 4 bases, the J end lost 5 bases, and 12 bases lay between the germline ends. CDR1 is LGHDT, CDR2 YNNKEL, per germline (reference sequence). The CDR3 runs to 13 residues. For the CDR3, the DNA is TGTGCCAGCAGCCCCCTCGGCGTCAACGAGCAGTACTTC. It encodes CASSPLGVNEQYF.

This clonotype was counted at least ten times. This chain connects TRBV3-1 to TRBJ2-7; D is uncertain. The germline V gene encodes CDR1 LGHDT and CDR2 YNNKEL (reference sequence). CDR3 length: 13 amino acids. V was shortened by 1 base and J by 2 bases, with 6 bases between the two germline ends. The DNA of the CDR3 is TGTGCCAGCAGCCAAGGAGCCCCCTACGAGCAGTACTTC. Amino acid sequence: CASSQGAPYEQYF.

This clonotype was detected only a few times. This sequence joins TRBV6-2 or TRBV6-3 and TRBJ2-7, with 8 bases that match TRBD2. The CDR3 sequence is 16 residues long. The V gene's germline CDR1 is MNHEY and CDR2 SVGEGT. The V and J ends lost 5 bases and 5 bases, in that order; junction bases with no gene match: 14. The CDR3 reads CASSTPRVAGRNEQYF. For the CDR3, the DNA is TGTGCCAGCAGTACCCCCAGGGTAGCGGGGAGGAACGAGCAGTACTTC.

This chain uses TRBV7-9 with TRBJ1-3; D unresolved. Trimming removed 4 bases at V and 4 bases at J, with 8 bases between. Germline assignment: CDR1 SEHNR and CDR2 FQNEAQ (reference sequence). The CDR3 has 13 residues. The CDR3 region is CASSYVGGNTIYF. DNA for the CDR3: TGTGCCAGCAGCTATGTCGGAGGAAACACCATATATTTT. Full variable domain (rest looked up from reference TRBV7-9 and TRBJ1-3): DTGVSQNPRHKITKRGQNVTFRCDPISEHNRLYWYRQTLGQGPEFLTYFQNEAQLEKSRLLSDRFSAERPKGSFSTLEIQRTEQGDSAMYLCASSYVGGNTIYFGEGSWLTVV.